This T cell receptor (beta chain) appears in the sequencing data of a study of cytomegalovirus exposure and HLA in healthy donors. Study overall: Around 200 million T cells yielded 100 million or so unique TCR beta sequences, as an earlier analysis found. Points from the study as a whole: Later examination showed HLA-associated TCR beta chains had greater clonal expansion than equally common others. The authors assumed roughly uniform sequencing depth across donors for presence/absence analyses.

With 60 Vbeta and 13 Jbeta primers, the PCR was carried out. Only in-frame clones appear in the TCRdb table, and some are missing; sequencing was by immunoSEQ multiplex PCR. The table records under 150,000 clones, about 69% of them present only once. Note on this clone: Its antigen remains unknown.

V lost 5 bases, J lost 2 bases, and 9 bases lay in between. CDR3 length equals 13 residues. Germline CDR1 SNHLY, CDR2 FYNNEI. This receptor was taken from a woman between 18 and 29 years old in good health and CMV-seronegative. Sequencing was performed on PBMCs. This rearrangement joins TRBV2 to TRBJ2-5; a weak D match, TRBD1 (5 bases). The CDR3 DNA is TGTGCCAGCAGTAACCCAGGGCAAGAGACCCAGTACTTC. It yields the protein CASSNPGQETQYF.